Each of the 25 T cell receptor beta chains below was sequenced from the same sample in a study of human CD8 memory T cell subsets (dated by TCRdb to the early 2020s). Sequencing instrument: NextSeq 550. A Human TCR Profiling Kit was used to prepare UMI-labeled 5' RACE TCRbeta libraries. Each CDR3 protein sequence appears as one entry after TCRdb reprocessed the reads, and no DNA is included. The data table for this sample lists thousands of distinct CDR3 sequences. The ten largest clones add up to about 40% of the sample. Specimen: CD8+ effector memory T cells (TEM) sorted from PBMCs. What this sample's cell subset or site label stands for: effector memory CD8 T cells, CCR7- CD45RO+ CD95+. Every receptor here comes from a human donor in good health.

The rearrangement joins TRBV11-2 to TRBJ1-1; the TCRdb call, TRBD1, lacks DNA for checking. The CDR3 is made up of 15 amino acids. Looked up from germline, CDR1 is SGHAT and CDR2 is FQNNGV. CDR3 in amino acids: CASSSPGQGDFEAFF.

This sequence joins TRBV4-3 and TRBJ2-2; with no DNA, the TCRdb D assignment of TRBD2 cannot be verified. This CDR3 region has 20 residues. Germline CDR1 is LGHNA and CDR2 is YSLEER. CDR3 region: CASSPKQMTSGSGDTGELFF.

The chain combines TRBV27 with TRBJ2-4; TCRdb names TRBD1, which stays unverified in the absence of DNA. The germline V gene has CDR1 MNHEY and CDR2 SMNVEV (reference sequence). The CDR3 totals 16 residues. The CDR3: CASSLGTGRAKNIQYF.

The rearrangement links TRBV30 to TRBJ2-1; absent DNA, TCRdb's TRBD1 call cannot be checked. In germline, CDR1 is GTSNPN, CDR2 SVGIG (reference sequence). The CDR3 is 13 residues long. The CDR3 region is CAWSSGQGGEQFF.

This sequence joins TRBV6-6 and TRBJ1-5; the TCRdb D gene call, TRBD1, has no DNA to confirm it. Germline CDR1 and CDR2: MNHNY and SVGAGI (reference sequence). This CDR3 spans 14 amino acids. The CDR3 is CASRPGGIDQPQHF.

This chain uses TRBV28 with TRBJ2-5; TCRdb gives TRBD1 as the D gene, but with no DNA this cannot be confirmed. This CDR3 region has 17 residues. Germline values: CDR1 MDHEN, CDR2 SYDVKM. CDR3 protein: CASSLGLGQGARETQYF.

This clonotype is classed as medium-sized by frequency. This chain links TRBV29-1 with TRBJ2-5; TCRdb indicates TRBD2, and absent DNA this call remains unverified. The CDR3 runs to 15 residues. The germline V gene has CDR1 SQVTM and CDR2 ANQGSEA. CDR3 region: CSVGELLALQETQYF.

Frequency places this clonotype as large. The V and J genes are TRBV7-2 and TRBJ2-4. The CDR3 sequence is 16 residues long. The germline CDR1 and CDR2 sequences are SGHTA and FQGNSA. The CDR3 protein is CASSSSGSVAKNIQYF.

This chain uses TRBV3-1 with TRBJ1-1; the TCRdb call, TRBD1, lacks DNA for checking. Germline values: CDR1 LGHDT, CDR2 YNNKEL (reference sequence). CDR3 length: 14 residues. CDR3: CASSQIGDRGRAFF.

The rearrangement uses TRBV9 and TRBJ1-1; absent DNA, TCRdb's TRBD1 call cannot be checked. Germline V gene lookup returns CDR1 SGDLS and CDR2 YYNGEE. This CDR3 spans 15 amino acids. CDR3 in amino acids: CASSVASRGGSEAFF.

The chain uses TRBV7-8 and TRBJ2-1; absent DNA, TCRdb's TRBD1 call cannot be checked. The CDR3 covers 14 residues. Germline CDR1 SGHVS, CDR2 FQNEAQ. The CDR3: CASSFRGDYNEQFF.

This chain links TRBV20-1 with TRBJ2-7; absent DNA, TCRdb's TRBD1 call cannot be checked. CDR3 length: 17 amino acids. Germline V gene sequence: CDR1 DFQATT, CDR2 SNEGSKA (reference sequence). Here the CDR3 reads CSARDLRPQGGAYEQYF.

The rearrangement uses TRBV7-2 and TRBJ1-6; TCRdb returns TRBD1, unconfirmable since there is no DNA. This CDR3 has 13 amino acids. Germline CDR1 reads SGHTA; CDR2 reads FQGNSA. CDR3 residues: CASSLGGVRTLHF. The full variable domain, rest sourced from reference TRBV7-2 and TRBJ1-6, is GAGVSQSPSNKVTEKGKDVELRCDPISGHTALYWYRQSLGQGLEFLIYFQGNSAPDKSGLPSDRFSAERTGGSVSTLTIQRTQQEDSAVYLCASSLGGVRTLHFGNGTRLTVT.

V is TRBV5-1 and J is TRBJ1-3. The length of the CDR3 is 17 residues. CDR1 is SGHRS and CDR2 is YFSETQ in the germline V gene. Here the CDR3 reads CASSPQELGYSGNTIYF.

CDR3 sequence: CASSQTQGVTEAFF. V gene TRBV12-3 or TRBV12-4 combines with J gene TRBJ1-1; the TRBD1 assignment by TCRdb is unverifiable without DNA. There are 14 residues in the CDR3.

J is TRBJ2-1 and V is TRBV2; TCRdb lists TRBD1, though no DNA is available to test this call. Germline values: CDR1 SNHLY, CDR2 FYNNEI. The CDR3 sequence is 17 residues long. CDR3 residues: CASSSTPPGSSYNEQFF.

This chain joins TRBV9 and TRBJ2-1; TCRdb lists TRBD2, though no DNA is available to test this call. The germline gives CDR1 SGDLS, CDR2 YYNGEE. This CDR3 contains 15 residues. CDR3 amino acids: CASSPARGGYNEQFF.

This clonotype counts as medium-sized by frequency. J is TRBJ2-7 and V is TRBV20-1; TCRdb selects TRBD1, and the lack of DNA leaves this call unchecked. The CDR3 is 15 residues long. CDR1 is DFQATT and CDR2 is SNEGSKA in the germline V gene (reference sequence). This CDR3 is CSARDLQGSSYEQYF.

The V and J genes are TRBV10-3 and TRBJ2-2; TCRdb picks TRBD1, but there is no DNA to check that call. CDR1 ENHRY and CDR2 SYGVKD come from the germline V gene. This CDR3 has 15 amino acids. CDR3 region: CAIRHRDAGTGELFF.

By frequency, this clonotype is medium-sized. The chain is built from TRBV5-5 and TRBJ1-5. The germline V gene encodes CDR1 SGHKS and CDR2 YYEKEE (reference sequence). This CDR3 region has 13 residues. CDR3 in amino acids: CASGLGSNQPQHF.

The CDR3 sequence: CASSPGTGNYGYTF. The V and J genes are TRBV27 and TRBJ1-2; without DNA, the TCRdb call of TRBD1 cannot be checked. The CDR3 runs 14 residues. Germline V gene lookup returns CDR1 MNHEY and CDR2 SMNVEV (reference sequence).

V gene TRBV5-1 combines with J gene TRBJ1-2. The CDR3 is made up of 13 amino acids. Germline V gives CDR1 SGHRS, CDR2 YFSETQ. The CDR3 region is CASSYDKTYGYTF.

V and J are TRBV7-2 and TRBJ1-5; TCRdb gives TRBD1 as the D gene, but with no DNA this cannot be confirmed. This CDR3 spans 14 amino acids. The V gene's germline CDR1 is SGHTA and CDR2 FQGNSA. The CDR3 protein is CASSLDRFNQPQHF. The full variable domain, with the rest looked up from reference TRBV7-2 and TRBJ1-5, is GAGVSQSPSNKVTEKGKDVELRCDPISGHTALYWYRQSLGQGLEFLIYFQGNSAPDKSGLPSDRFSAERTGGSVSTLTIQRTQQEDSAVYLCASSLDRFNQPQHFGDGTRLSIL.

The genes are TRBV29-1 and TRBJ2-7; TCRdb gives TRBD1 as the D gene, but with no DNA this cannot be confirmed. Germline CDR1 and CDR2: SQVTM and ANQGSEA. CDR3 length equals 15 residues. The CDR3 loop is CSVESRQGIDYEQYF.

The V call is TRBV24-1, the J call TRBJ2-3; the TRBD1 assignment by TCRdb is unverifiable without DNA. Germline V lookup: CDR1 KGHDR, CDR2 SFDVKD. The CDR3 runs 19 residues. The CDR3 sequence: CATSDPRFFDRGAADTQYF.